This TCR beta chain derives from a study of T cell responses to AZD1222 COVID-19 vaccine. Study-level background: Second doses at about 4 or about 12 weeks were pooled.

This clone was counted a few times. Antigen specificity is unknown. Deletions cut 6 bases from V and 6 bases from J, with 24 bases between. Germline V gene sequence: CDR1 SQVTM, CDR2 ANQGSEA. There are 15 residues in the CDR3. Study-level results: White British people made up most donors, females outnumbered males, and clonal diversity was possibly underestimated. The peak T cell response came first, and repertoires were sampled only after it. Targeting of unmutated variant regions was reportedly seen in nearly half of spike-specific TCRs.

Some clones are missing from TCRdb's copy, which holds only in-frame ones; the method was immunoSEQ multiplex PCR. The sample holds roughly 90,000 clones, roughly 85% seen once. This chain links TRBV29-1 with TRBJ2-7, with a weak D call TRBD2 (6 bases). The sequence came from an adult in good health. The sample here was peripheral blood, taken on day 0 of AZD1222 vaccination. The CDR3 reads CSVLPALRSGFEQYF. Written as DNA, the CDR3 is TGCAGCGTCCTGCCGGCGTTGCGGAGCGGGTTCGAGCAGTACTTC.